What follows describes a single T cell receptor (beta chain). V was pared by 6 bases and J by 10 bases, with 13 bases between. There are 13 residues in the CDR3. From germline, CDR1 is MNHEY and CDR2 SVGAGI. Generated by immunoSEQ multiplex PCR, the TCRdb table keeps only in-frame clones and is missing some. This table has about 2,500,000 clones, roughly 92% appearing once. The record originates from a study of shared clonotypes between healthy human individuals. The origin of this receptor is a man in his late teens or twenties in good health. The sample was naive CD4+ T cells sorted from blood. This sample's subset: CD45RA+ positively selected. The chain combines TRBV6-5 with TRBJ1-6; D gene uncertain. The CDR3 spells CASSRAVGSPLHF. CDR3 in DNA: TGTGCCAGCAGCCGTGCCGTGGGCTCACCCCTCCACTTT.